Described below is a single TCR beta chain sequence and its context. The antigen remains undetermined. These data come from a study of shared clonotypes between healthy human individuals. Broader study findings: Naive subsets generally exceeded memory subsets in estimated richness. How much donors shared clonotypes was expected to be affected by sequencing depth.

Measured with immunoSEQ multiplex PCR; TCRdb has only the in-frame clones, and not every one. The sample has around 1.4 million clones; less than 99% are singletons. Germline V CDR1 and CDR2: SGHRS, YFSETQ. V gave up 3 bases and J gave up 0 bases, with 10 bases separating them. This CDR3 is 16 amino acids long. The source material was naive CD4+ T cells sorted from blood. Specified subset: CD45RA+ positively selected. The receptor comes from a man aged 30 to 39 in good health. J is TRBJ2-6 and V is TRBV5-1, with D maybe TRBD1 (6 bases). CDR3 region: CASSWDTSSGANVLTF. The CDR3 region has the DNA TGCGCCAGCAGCTGGGACACCTCCTCTGGGGCCAACGTCCTGACTTTC.